This T cell receptor beta chain was recovered during a study of blood T cell repertoires in COVID-19. Study at large: T cells, B-cell-depleted T cells, or PBMCs supplied cDNA or gDNA.

The repertoire was sequenced with immunoSEQ multiplex PCR; TCRdb's copy has only in-frame clones and lacks some. Counted here are 350,000 or so clones, about 83% occurring once; the ten biggest clones make up 3%. CDR3 length: 16 residues. Per germline, CDR1 LGHNA and CDR2 YSLEER. V dropped 4 bases and J dropped 4; count of bases not matched to a gene: 7. The sample comprised peripheral blood. The V call is TRBV4-3, the J call TRBJ2-6; 7 nucleotides agree with TRBD1. The sequence derives from a man under 40 with active or convalescent COVID-19. The CDR3 here is CASSLRTGPGANVLTF. CDR3 DNA sequence: TGCGCCAGCAGCCTCCGGACAGGTCCAGGGGCCAACGTCCTGACTTTC.